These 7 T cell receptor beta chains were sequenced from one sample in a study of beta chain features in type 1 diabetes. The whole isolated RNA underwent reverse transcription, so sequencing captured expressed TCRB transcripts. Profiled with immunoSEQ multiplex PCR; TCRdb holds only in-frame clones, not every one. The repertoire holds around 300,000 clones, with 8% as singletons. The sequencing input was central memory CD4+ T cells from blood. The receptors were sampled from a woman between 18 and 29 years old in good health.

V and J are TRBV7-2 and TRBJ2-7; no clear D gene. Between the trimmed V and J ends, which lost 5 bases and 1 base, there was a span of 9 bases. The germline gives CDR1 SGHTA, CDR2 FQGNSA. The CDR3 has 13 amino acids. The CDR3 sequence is CASSPYNSYEQYF. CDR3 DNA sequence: TGTGCCAGCAGCCCATACAATTCCTACGAGCAGTACTTC.

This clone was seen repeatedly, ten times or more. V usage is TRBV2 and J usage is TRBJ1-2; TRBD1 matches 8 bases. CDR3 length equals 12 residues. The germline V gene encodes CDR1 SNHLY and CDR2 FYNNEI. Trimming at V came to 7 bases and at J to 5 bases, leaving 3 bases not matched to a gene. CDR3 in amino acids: CASKGQDYGYTF. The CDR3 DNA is TGTGCCAGCAAGGGACAGGATTATGGCTACACCTTC.

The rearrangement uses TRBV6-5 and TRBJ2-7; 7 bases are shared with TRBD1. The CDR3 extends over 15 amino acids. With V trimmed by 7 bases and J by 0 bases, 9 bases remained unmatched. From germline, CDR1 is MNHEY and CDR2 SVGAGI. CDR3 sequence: CASKIGGQASYEQYV. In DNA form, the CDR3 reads TGTGCCAGCAAGATCGGCGGACAGGCCTCCTACGAGCAGTACGTC.

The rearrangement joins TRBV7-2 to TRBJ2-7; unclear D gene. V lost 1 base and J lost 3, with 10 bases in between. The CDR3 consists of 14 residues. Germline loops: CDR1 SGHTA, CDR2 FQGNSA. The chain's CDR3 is CASSLGQEDYEQYF. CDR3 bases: TGTGCCAGCAGCTTAGGCCAAGAAGACTACGAGCAGTACTTC.

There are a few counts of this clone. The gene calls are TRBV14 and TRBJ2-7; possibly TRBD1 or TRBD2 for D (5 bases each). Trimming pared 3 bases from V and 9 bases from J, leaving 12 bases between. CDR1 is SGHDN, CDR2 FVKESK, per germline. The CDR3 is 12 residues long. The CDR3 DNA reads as TGTGCCAGCAGCCATGGGGGATTCGGGCAGTACTTC. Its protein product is CASSHGGFGQYF.

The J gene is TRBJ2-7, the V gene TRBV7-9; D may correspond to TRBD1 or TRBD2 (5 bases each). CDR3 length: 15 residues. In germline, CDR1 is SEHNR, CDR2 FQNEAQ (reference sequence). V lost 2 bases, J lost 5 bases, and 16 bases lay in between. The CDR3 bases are TGTGCCAGCAGCTTATGGGAGCCAGGGTCGGACGAGCAGTACTTC. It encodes CASSLWEPGSDEQYF.

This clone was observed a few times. As DNA, the CDR3 is TGCGCCAGCAGCTTGGACAGTGGGGCAGATACGCAGTATTTT. Amino acids: CASSLDSGADTQYF. This chain connects TRBV5-1 to TRBJ2-3; D is uncertain. The CDR3 has 14 amino acids. Germline CDR1 and CDR2: SGHRS and YFSETQ. The germline V and J ends were trimmed by 0 bases and 4 bases, with 9 bases remaining between them.